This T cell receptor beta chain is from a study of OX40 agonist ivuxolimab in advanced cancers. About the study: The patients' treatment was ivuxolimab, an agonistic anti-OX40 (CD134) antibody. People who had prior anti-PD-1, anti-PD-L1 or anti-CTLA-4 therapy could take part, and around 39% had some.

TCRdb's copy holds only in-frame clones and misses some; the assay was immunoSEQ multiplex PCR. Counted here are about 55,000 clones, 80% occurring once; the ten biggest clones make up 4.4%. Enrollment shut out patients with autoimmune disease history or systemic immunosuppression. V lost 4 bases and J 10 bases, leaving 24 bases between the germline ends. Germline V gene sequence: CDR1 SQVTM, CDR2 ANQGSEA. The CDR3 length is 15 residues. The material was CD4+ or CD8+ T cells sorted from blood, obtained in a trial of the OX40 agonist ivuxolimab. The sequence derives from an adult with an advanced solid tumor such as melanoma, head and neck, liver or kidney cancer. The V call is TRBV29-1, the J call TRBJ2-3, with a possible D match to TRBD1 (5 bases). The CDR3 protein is CSVAPTADLLSSQYF. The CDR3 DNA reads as TGCAGCGTTGCCCCGACAGCCGACCTCCTTTCTTCGCAGTATTTT.